A single sample is the source of the 28 T cell receptor beta chains below, sequenced in a study of identical twins. TCRdb independently ran MiXCR on the 5' RACE reads; one entry per CDR3 protein. The sample lists about 250,000 distinct CDR3 sequences; about 7.5% were seen once. The same specimen was also included in a second study, on yellow fever vaccine responses in identical twins.

Sequenced material: CD8+ T cells sorted from blood. Source of these receptors: a woman under 30 in good health.

The CDR3 loop is CASSGTFMETQYF. The CDR3 DNA is TGCGCCAGCAGTGGGACGTTCATGGAGACCCAGTACTTC. The gene calls are TRBV10-2 and TRBJ2-5; the D is unclear. Between the trimmed V and J ends, which lost 4 bases and 5 bases, there was a span of 11 bases. The CDR3 has 13 residues. Germline V gene sequence: CDR1 WSHSY, CDR2 SAAADI.

This clonotype is labeled medium-sized. The chain recombines TRBV20-1 with TRBJ2-1, with 7 bases that match TRBD2. The CDR3 is made up of 14 amino acids. In germline, CDR1 is DFQATT, CDR2 SNEGSKA (reference sequence). V shed 0 bases and J 5 bases; nucleotides not matched to a gene: 4. The CDR3 loop is CSARDPGLDNEQFF. In DNA form, the CDR3 reads TGCAGTGCTAGAGACCCCGGACTAGACAATGAGCAGTTCTTC.

V gene TRBV6-1 combines with J gene TRBJ2-1; D not resolved. The CDR3 is 16 residues long. Trimming shortened V by 6 bases and J by 1 base, and 16 bases separated the two germline ends. CDR1 and CDR2 from the germline V gene are MNHNS and SASEGT. The CDR3 nucleotides read TGTGCCAGCAGCCCGCCGTTGGTAGCTTCCTACAATGAGCAGTTCTTC. Amino acid sequence: CASSPPLVASYNEQFF.

This clonotype came up a few times. This chain joins TRBV6-1 and TRBJ2-7, with D perhaps assigned TRBD1 or TRBD2 (5 bases each). Germline V gene lookup returns CDR1 MNHNS and CDR2 SASEGT. V lost 5 bases, J lost 5 bases, and 22 bases lay in between. The CDR3 covers 16 residues. CDR3 in DNA: TGTGCCAGCAGTCCCCCGGGACGGTTCCAACCCCACGAGCAGTACGTC. Translation gives CASSPPGRFQPHEQYV.

This clonotype was found many times. The rearrangement links TRBV5-1 to TRBJ2-1; 7 nucleotides align to TRBD2. This CDR3 comprises 16 residues. Germline V gives CDR1 SGHRS, CDR2 YFSETQ. V lost 0 bases, J lost 5 bases, and 8 bases stayed unmatched. The DNA of the CDR3 is TGCGCCAGCAGCTTGGCATGGGGGGGGAGCCACAATGAGCAGTTCTTC. It yields the protein CASSLAWGGSHNEQFF.

The CDR3 DNA sequence: TGTGCCAGCAGCTTCATACGGGCCTACGTGGAGAATGAGCAGTTCTTC. This translates into CASSFIRAYVENEQFF. V and J are TRBV7-8 and TRBJ2-1, with no clear D. The ends were cut back, 3 bases at V and 7 bases at J, with 19 bases in the middle. Per germline, CDR1 SGHVS and CDR2 FQNEAQ. The CDR3 spans 16 residues.

This clonotype was observed a few times. The chain carries TRBV2 and TRBJ2-7; D unresolved. The CDR3 covers 10 residues. Germline V gene sequence: CDR1 SNHLY, CDR2 FYNNEI. The V gene lost 6 bases and the J gene lost 4 bases, with 4 bases spanning the gap. The CDR3 loop reads CASRYYEQYV. The CDR3 nucleotides read TGTGCCAGCAGATATTACGAGCAGTACGTC.

The chain has TRBV9 and TRBJ2-7; D is undetermined. The CDR3 totals 15 residues. The ends were cut back, 3 bases at V and 4 bases at J, with 17 bases in the middle. Germline assignment: CDR1 SGDLS and CDR2 YYNGEE. The CDR3 loop is CASSAKPGPTYEQYF. In DNA, the CDR3 is TGTGCCAGCAGCGCCAAACCGGGCCCCACGTACGAGCAGTACTTC.

This clonotype was counted ten times or more. The V call is TRBV7-9, the J call TRBJ1-4; D is uncertain. This CDR3 is 14 amino acids long. Germline V gives CDR1 SEHNR, CDR2 FQNEAQ (reference sequence). With 4 bases removed from V and 3 bases from J, the gap between germline ends came to 9 bases. The CDR3 region has the DNA TGTGCCAGCAGCTCTCTAAGCTCTAATGAAAAACTGTTTTTT. Protein sequence: CASSSLSSNEKLFF.

The V and J genes are TRBV7-9 and TRBJ2-5; D gene unclear. Trimming left V 5 bases short and J 1 base short, with 17 bases between. This CDR3 contains 16 residues. Germline lookup yields CDR1 SEHNR and CDR2 FQNEAQ (reference sequence). The CDR3 spells CASSPADGSAQETQYF. CDR3 nucleotides: TGTGCCAGCAGCCCAGCAGACGGCTCGGCCCAAGAGACCCAGTACTTC.

This clonotype was observed many times. This sequence joins TRBV7-8 and TRBJ1-2; D is possibly TRBD1 (5 bases). Germline V gene data show CDR1 as SGHVS and CDR2 as FQNEAQ. The CDR3 covers 11 residues. V was trimmed by 8 bases and J by 9 bases, leaving 13 bases between them. Here the CDR3 reads CASADSRRYTF. Written as DNA, the CDR3 is TGTGCCAGCGCTGACAGCCGTCGCTACACCTTC.

This clonotype was recorded at least ten times. The chain couples TRBV10-3 to TRBJ2-1; perhaps TRBD1 as D (6 bases). Germline values: CDR1 ENHRY, CDR2 SYGVKD. V was cut by 3 bases and J by 4 bases, with 13 bases left in between. CDR3 length: 15 residues. CDR3 bases: TGTGCCATCAGTGAAGGACAGCGACTATACAATGAGCAGTTCTTC. Protein: CAISEGQRLYNEQFF.

Many counts were recorded for this clonotype. The chain has TRBV7-9 and TRBJ2-3, with unresolved D. The length of the CDR3 is 15 residues. Germline CDR1 is SEHNR and CDR2 is FQNEAQ (reference sequence). V gave up 6 bases and J gave up 2 bases, with 15 bases separating them. CDR3 region: CASSMLTGPTDTQYF. The DNA of the CDR3 is TGTGCCAGCAGTATGCTTACGGGCCCCACAGATACGCAGTATTTT.

This clonotype was observed a handful of times. The V gene is TRBV4-1, the J gene TRBJ2-2; 8 nucleotides agree with TRBD2. Trimming cost V 1 base and J 5 bases; bases outside gene matches: 6. Looked up from germline, CDR1 is MGHRA and CDR2 is YSYEKL. CDR3 length equals 16 residues. The CDR3 DNA is TGCGCCAGCAGCCAAGCATGGGCGGGGGGAACCGGGGAGCTGTTTTTT. Its protein product is CASSQAWAGGTGELFF.

This clonotype was counted a few times. This chain uses TRBV5-1 with TRBJ2-7; no firm D call. V lost 0 bases to trimming and J lost 6 bases, with 7 bases between them. The CDR3 sequence is 12 residues long. Looked up from germline, CDR1 is SGHRS and CDR2 is YFSETQ. CDR3 in amino acids: CASSLEVLEQYF. The CDR3 nucleotides are TGCGCCAGCAGCTTGGAGGTTCTCGAGCAGTACTTC.

CDR3 in amino acids: CASSQGSTAYNEQFF. In DNA, the CDR3 is TGTGCCAGCAGTCAGGGGTCTACTGCCTACAATGAGCAGTTCTTC. The chain links TRBV6-1 to TRBJ2-1, with D possibly TRBD1 on 6 matching bases. From germline, CDR1 is MNHNS and CDR2 SASEGT. The CDR3 spans 15 residues. Deletions cut 5 bases from V and 2 bases from J, with 13 bases between.

This clonotype was counted only a few times. The CDR3 nucleotides are TGCAGCGTTGTATTGATCGGGAACCCAATGAACACTGAAGCTTTCTTT. This gives the protein CSVVLIGNPMNTEAFF. The V call is TRBV29-1, the J call TRBJ1-1; no firm D call. Germline V gene lookup returns CDR1 SQVTM and CDR2 ANQGSEA. The V gene lost 4 bases and the J gene lost 0 bases, with 18 bases spanning the gap. The CDR3 runs to 16 residues.

This clonotype was counted between two and nine times. This sequence joins TRBV7-6 and TRBJ2-1, with a possible D match to TRBD2 (7 bases). The germline V gene has CDR1 SGHVS and CDR2 FNYEAQ. There are 13 residues in the CDR3. Trimming stripped 5 bases from V and 10 bases from J, with 15 bases between. The CDR3 sequence: CASSPEGGREQFF. CDR3 bases: TGTGCCAGCAGCCCCGAGGGGGGGCGCGAGCAGTTCTTC.

This clonotype came up many times. The chain is built from TRBV7-9 and TRBJ2-1; 7 bases match TRBD1. Germline assignment: CDR1 SEHNR and CDR2 FQNEAQ (reference sequence). Losses at the gene ends were 4 bases for V and 3 bases for J; bases not matched to a gene: 6. This CDR3 comprises 15 residues. In nucleotides, the CDR3 is TGTGCCAGCAGCTCCCGGGACAGAGACTACAATGAGCAGTTCTTC. It translates to CASSSRDRDYNEQFF. The whole variable domain, remainder taken from reference TRBV7-9 and TRBJ2-1, is DTGVSQNPRHKITKRGQNVTFRCDPISEHNRLYWYRQTLGQGPEFLTYFQNEAQLEKSRLLSDRFSAERPKGSFSTLEIQRTEQGDSAMYLCASSSRDRDYNEQFFGPGTRLTVL.

This clonotype was counted ten times or more. This chain connects TRBV28 to TRBJ2-7; no firm D call. Looked up from germline, CDR1 is MDHEN and CDR2 is SYDVKM. CDR3 length equals 14 residues. Trimming cost V 4 bases and J 3 bases, with 13 bases left between them. CDR3 sequence reads: CASSSRTVFYEQYV. CDR3 bases: TGTGCCAGCAGTTCACGGACCGTTTTCTACGAGCAGTACGTC.

In its sample, this clonotype was seen a few times. The chain is built from TRBV11-2 and TRBJ2-1; possibly TRBD2 for D (7 bases). CDR1 is SGHAT and CDR2 is FQNNGV in the germline V gene. The CDR3 covers 13 residues. CDR3 protein: CAWGGASYNEQFF. The CDR3 nucleotides read TGTGCTTGGGGGGGGGCCTCCTACAATGAGCAGTTCTTC. Complete variable domain (other parts from reference TRBV11-2 and TRBJ2-1): EAGVAQSPRYKIIEKRQSVAFWCNPISGHATLYWYQQILGQGPKLLIQFQNNGVVDDSQLPKDRFSAERLKGVDSTLKIQPAKLEDSAVYLCAWGGASYNEQFFGPGTRLTVL.

The J gene is TRBJ2-3, the V gene TRBV12-3 or TRBV12-4; D remains ambiguous. This CDR3 is 12 amino acids long. Trimming left V 7 bases short and J 5 bases short, with 10 bases between. CDR3 loop: CASTLYLDTQYF. CDR3 nucleotide sequence: TGTGCCAGCACCCTTTATCTAGATACGCAGTATTTT.

V gene TRBV11-2 combines with J gene TRBJ2-3; the match to TRBD2 covers 7 bases. CDR3 length: 14 amino acids. Germline CDR1 reads SGHAT; CDR2 reads FQNNGV. J gave up 4 bases and V 4 bases, and 5 bases lay outside the gene matches. The chain's CDR3 is CASSSGLGPDTQYF. The CDR3, as DNA: TGTGCCAGCAGCTCCGGACTAGGCCCAGATACGCAGTATTTT.

This clonotype was seen only a few times. V and J are TRBV2 and TRBJ1-1; 7 bases are a match to TRBD1. Germline trimming cut 10 bases from V and 4 bases from J; bases unmatched to any gene: 12. Germline CDR1 SNHLY, CDR2 FYNNEI. The CDR3 runs to 14 residues. The CDR3 here is CANREGQSVTEAFF. Written as DNA, the CDR3 is TGTGCCAACCGGGAGGGACAGTCGGTCACTGAAGCTTTCTTT.

This clonotype has a handful of counts. This sequence joins TRBV3-1 and TRBJ2-2, with TRBD2 matching over 9 bases. J gave up 6 bases and V 4 bases, and 12 bases lay outside the gene matches. There are 17 residues in the CDR3. The germline V gene has CDR1 LGHDT and CDR2 YNNKEL (reference sequence). The CDR3 loop is CASSLQGLAGDSGELFF. The CDR3 DNA reads TGTGCCAGCAGCCTCCAGGGGTTAGCGGGAGACTCCGGGGAGCTGTTTTTT.

This clonotype has only a few counts. The chain links TRBV14 to TRBJ2-7; possible D gene TRBD1, 7 bases. Germline loops: CDR1 SGHDN, CDR2 FVKESK. Trimming removed 4 bases from V and 4 bases from J, with 17 bases in between. The CDR3 consists of 15 residues. The CDR3 protein is CASSLGGTEQYEQYF. CDR3 sequence (DNA): TGTGCCAGCAGCCTTGGCGGGACAGAACAATACGAGCAGTACTTC.

The chain is built from TRBV29-1 and TRBJ1-1, with 9 nucleotides matching TRBD1. The germline V gene encodes CDR1 SQVTM and CDR2 ANQGSEA. J was trimmed by 4 bases and V by 4 bases; bases with no gene match: 10. The CDR3 contains 15 residues. CDR3 in DNA: TGCAGCGTTGGGGACAGGGCGGCAAGGGGCACTGAAGCTTTCTTT. It specifies CSVGDRAARGTEAFF.

This clonotype has just a few counts. The CDR3 reads CASSQDPRDEAFF. The CDR3, as DNA: TGCGCCAGCAGCCAAGATCCCCGGGATGAAGCTTTCTTT. The chain employs TRBV4-1 and TRBJ1-1, with no clear D. Per germline, CDR1 MGHRA and CDR2 YSYEKL. V was clipped by 0 bases and J by 7 bases, with 9 bases between them. The CDR3 extends over 13 amino acids.